This T cell receptor beta chain was sequenced in a study of cytomegalovirus exposure and HLA in healthy donors. V dropped 0 bases and J dropped 0; count of bases not matched to a gene: 2. Germline CDR1 reads SGHRS; CDR2 reads YFSETQ. CDR3 length: 17 residues. The PCR ran on 60 Vbeta and 13 Jbeta primers. Sequenced by immunoSEQ multiplex PCR; TCRdb stores in-frame clones only, minus some. The sample consists of 160,000 or so clones, 65% to 85% of them appearing once. Notes on this clone: Its target is not known.

Overall study results and limits: Among donors in an Asian-associated ancestry cluster, a later analysis reportedly found fewer N-insertions than the approximately 700-donor mean. Reported results showed that the classifier diagnosed cytomegalovirus status with high specificity and sensitivity. Immune exposure was documented only through CMV serostatus. While the bulk of TCR sequences proved rare, some public TCRs turned up in many donors.

Source material: PBMCs. The rearrangement uses TRBV5-1 and TRBJ2-3; 12 nucleotides align to TRBD2. This clonotype originated in a woman between 18 and 30 years old in good health and CMV-seronegative. The CDR3 nucleotides are TGCGCCAGCAGCTTGGGGACTAGCGGGGTTAGCACAGATACGCAGTATTTT. This translates into CASSLGTSGVSTDTQYF. The whole variable domain, remainder taken from reference TRBV5-1 and TRBJ2-3, is KAGVTQTPRYLIKTRGQQVTLSCSPISGHRSVSWYQQTPGQGLQFLFEYFSETQRNKGNFPGRFSGRQFSNSRSEMNVSTLELGDSALYLCASSLGTSGVSTDTQYFGPGTRLTVL.